A selection of T cell receptor beta chains follows, all from one sample in a study of T cells expressing NK-cell markers. One entry per CDR3 protein, without DNA, is what TCRdb gives after re-calling the 5' RACE reads. The table counts around 380,000 distinct CDR3 sequences; about 10% lies in the top ten. Sequenced: blood T cells: a sorted CD56 or NKG2C T cell subset, CD4+ or CD8+ T cells, or bulk PBMC T cells (not recorded which). Receptor source: a woman aged 45-65 years in good health. Both conserved end residues are part of each CDR3.

j_gene: TRBJ2-5
v_gene: TRBV5-6
CDR3aa: CASSAATSEGETQYF

j_gene: TRBJ1-1
v_gene: TRBV20-1
CDR3aa: CSASPTGDRDTEAFF

j_gene: TRBJ1-1
v_gene: TRBV5-1
CDR3aa: CASSLGRKGTEAFF

j_gene: TRBJ2-3
v_gene: TRBV20-1
CDR3aa: CSARPLVGQSSTDTQYF

j_gene: TRBJ2-5
v_gene: TRBV7-9
CDR3aa: CASTPGGLQETQYF

j_gene: TRBJ2-2
v_gene: TRBV7-9
CDR3aa: CASSFTGPTGELFF

j_gene: TRBJ2-3
v_gene: TRBV20-1
CDR3aa: CSATWTVLGVGTQYF

j_gene: TRBJ1-4
v_gene: TRBV5-1
CDR3aa: CASSPGRLSVPNEKLFF

j_gene: TRBJ1-4
v_gene: TRBV20-1
CDR3aa: CSARDQGRHHEKLFF

j_gene: TRBJ2-3
v_gene: TRBV20-1
CDR3aa: CSARDLGQGADTQYF

j_gene: TRBJ1-1
v_gene: TRBV29-1
CDR3aa: CSVERTGEAFF

j_gene: TRBJ2-1
v_gene: TRBV5-1
CDR3aa: CASRKGQETFYNEQFF

j_gene: TRBJ1-4
v_gene: TRBV12-3/TRBV12-4
CDR3aa: CASSYRGSAANEKLFF

j_gene: TRBJ2-7
v_gene: TRBV7-8
CDR3aa: CASSPERDLYEQYF

j_gene: TRBJ2-7
v_gene: TRBV20-1
CDR3aa: CSARDRSGISYEQYF

j_gene: TRBJ1-2
v_gene: TRBV29-1
CDR3aa: CSVVSGYGYTF

j_gene: TRBJ2-1
v_gene: TRBV12-3/TRBV12-4
CDR3aa: CASSPLTPGLPNEQFF

j_gene: TRBJ2-7
v_gene: TRBV28
CDR3aa: CASSLKVVGSYEQYF

j_gene: TRBJ1-5
v_gene: TRBV20-1
CDR3aa: CSARTGAGQPQHF

j_gene: TRBJ1-2
v_gene: TRBV29-1
CDR3aa: CSVQLQGAGGYTF

j_gene: TRBJ1-1
v_gene: TRBV20-1
CDR3aa: CSASPDRATEAFF

j_gene: TRBJ2-1
v_gene: TRBV7-7
CDR3aa: CASSPDRGRGEQFF